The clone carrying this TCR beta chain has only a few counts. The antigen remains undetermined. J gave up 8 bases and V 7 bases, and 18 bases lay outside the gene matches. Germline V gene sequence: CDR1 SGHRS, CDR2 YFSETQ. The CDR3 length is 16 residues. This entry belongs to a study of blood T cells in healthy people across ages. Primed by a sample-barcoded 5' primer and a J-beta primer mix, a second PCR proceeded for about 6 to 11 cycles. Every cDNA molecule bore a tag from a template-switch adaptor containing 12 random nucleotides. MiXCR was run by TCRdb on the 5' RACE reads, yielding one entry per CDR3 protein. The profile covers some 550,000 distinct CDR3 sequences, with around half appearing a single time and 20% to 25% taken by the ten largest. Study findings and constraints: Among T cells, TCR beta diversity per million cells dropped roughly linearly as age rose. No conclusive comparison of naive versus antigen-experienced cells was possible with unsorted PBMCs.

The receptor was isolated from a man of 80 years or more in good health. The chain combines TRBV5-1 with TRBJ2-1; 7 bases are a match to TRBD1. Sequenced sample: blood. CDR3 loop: CASDHRGDKNLDEQFF. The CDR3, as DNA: TGCGCCAGCGACCACAGGGGAGATAAGAATCTGGATGAGCAGTTCTTC.